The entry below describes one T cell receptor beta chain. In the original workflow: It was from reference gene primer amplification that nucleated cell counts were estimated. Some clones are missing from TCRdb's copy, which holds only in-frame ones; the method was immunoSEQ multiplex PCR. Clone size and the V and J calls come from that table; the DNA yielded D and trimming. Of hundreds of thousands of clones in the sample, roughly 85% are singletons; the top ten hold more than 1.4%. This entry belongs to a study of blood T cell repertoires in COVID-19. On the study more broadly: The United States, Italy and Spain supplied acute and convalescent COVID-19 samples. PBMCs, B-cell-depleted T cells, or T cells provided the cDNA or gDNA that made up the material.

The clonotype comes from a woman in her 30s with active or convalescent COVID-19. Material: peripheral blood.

CDR3 in DNA: TGTGCCAGCAGCGTAGGGGGACTAGCCCAAGAGACCCAGTACTTC. Its protein product is CASSVGGLAQETQYF. The rearrangement joins TRBV9 to TRBJ2-5; TRBD2 aligns across 9 bases. The CDR3 contains 15 residues. Germline V gives CDR1 SGDLS, CDR2 YYNGEE. Germline trimming cut 0 bases from V and 1 base from J; bases unmatched to any gene: 1.